This TCR beta chain stems from a study of cytomegalovirus exposure and HLA in healthy donors. Study-level information: Earlier work reported roughly 120 million unique TCR beta sequences from 180 million or so T cells. Study-wide findings and caveats: Accurate predictions that matched the HLA-A and HLA-B alleles of most subjects were reportedly made from TCR beta sequences. It was taken for granted in presence/absence analyses that sequencing depth across donors was roughly uniform.

Healthy bone marrow donors made up the cohort. This CDR3 comprises 11 residues. With 6 bases removed from V and 4 bases from J, the gap between germline ends came to 4 bases. Germline V lookup: CDR1 PRHDT, CDR2 FYEKMQ (reference sequence). Comments on this clone: What it binds is unknown.

The PCR ran on 60 Vbeta and 13 Jbeta primers. Clones were read by immunoSEQ multiplex PCR, and TCRdb kept only the in-frame ones, dropping some. Among some 97,000 clones listed, 75% were seen once. The sample consisted of PBMCs. The clonotype was recovered from a woman younger than 30 in good health and CMV-seropositive. The rearrangement uses TRBV13 and TRBJ2-1; D remains unclear. CDR3 sequence (DNA): TGTGCCAGCAGTCAGTACAATGAGCAGTTCTTC. The encoded protein is CASSQYNEQFF.